The table lists the clone carrying this TCR beta chain with a few counts. Antigen unknown. This entry comes from a study of long-term antiretroviral therapy in people with HIV. Study-wide points: Repertoires looked antigen-experienced, with only a slight naive shift after ART.

Version v3.0 of the immunoSEQ assay was performed at survey level. Assay: immunoSEQ multiplex PCR; the TCRdb copy retains only in-frame clones and omits some. Seen here are some 15,000 clones, roughly 84% observed once, and the top ten hold around 6.8%. Germline V CDR1 and CDR2: MNHNY, SVGAGI (reference sequence). CDR3 length: 15 residues. The trim removed 7 bases at V and 4 bases at J, leaving 9 bases unmatched. The sequencing used unsorted PBMCs, collected 0.4 years after starting antiretroviral therapy. This receptor was taken from a man aged 25 to 40 with HIV. The V and J genes are TRBV6-6 and TRBJ2-1; 8 bases match TRBD2. CDR3 bases: TGTGCCAGCACCTCTGGGGGACTAGAGTACAATGAGCAGTTCTTC. Protein sequence: CASTSGGLEYNEQFF.